These T cell receptor beta chains were read from a single sample in a study of shared T cell receptors in the human thymus. The method was immunoSEQ multiplex PCR; TCRdb's version includes in-frame clones alone and lacks a portion of them. The sample lists some 700,000 clones; approximately 87% were seen once. These data were also filed under a second study, of human thymus T cells.

Input material: thymocytes. These receptors all stem from a boy in the first two years of life with a congenital heart defect. Each CDR3 is given with its conserved first and last residue. A D gene is named only where the DNA matches it firmly. Clone size appears in some rows only: once, few, many, or a class for an expanded clone.

D gene	clone size	J gene	V gene	CDR3 DNA	CDR3 protein
TRBD2	once	TRBJ2-7	TRBV14	TGTGCCAGCAGCCAACTAGCGGGAGCCTACGAGCAGTACTTC	CASSQLAGAYEQYF
-	-	TRBJ1-1	TRBV14	TGTGCCAGCAGCCGGGGGGGGGAAAACACTGAAGCTTTCTTT	CASSRGGENTEAFF
TRBD2	-	TRBJ2-7	TRBV28	TGTGCCAGCAGTTCGACCTCTAGCGGGAGGGCCTTAGAGCAGTACTTC	CASSSTSSGRALEQYF
TRBD1	-	TRBJ1-5	TRBV5-6	TGTGCCAGCAGTAGGCCAAATCCGGGACAGGGATTGCAGCCCCAGCATTTT	CASSRPNPGQGLQPQHF
-	-	TRBJ1-1	TRBV7-2	TGTGCCAGCAGCTCACCCCCGAGACTAGGGAGCTACACTGAAGCTTTCTTT	CASSSPPRLGSYTEAFF
TRBD1	-	TRBJ1-2	TRBV5-1	TGCGCCAGCAGCTTGAGGCCGGGACAGGGTACCCCGTCTAACTATGGCTACACCTTC	CASSLRPGQGTPSNYGYTF
TRBD2	-	TRBJ2-1	TRBV5-6	TGTGCCAGCAGCTTGGCCGGGTTTGGCGGGAGCCGCTACAATGAGCAGTTCTTC	CASSLAGFGGSRYNEQFF
TRBD1	few	TRBJ1-2	TRBV11-2	TGTGCCAGCAGCCCACAGGGCAGGGGGCGCAAGGATGGCTACACCTTC	CASSPQGRGRKDGYTF
-	-	TRBJ2-3	TRBV5-6	TGTGCCAGCAGCCTAGCCGGGGGCACAGATACGCAGTATTTT	CASSLAGGTDTQYF
TRBD1	-	TRBJ1-2	TRBV4-2	TGTGCCAGCAGCGGACGTCTGTCAGGGGGCGCCTATGGCTACACCTTC	CASSGRLSGGAYGYTF
TRBD1	-	TRBJ2-5	TRBV10-2	TGCGCCAGCAGTGAGTTGCCCGGGACAGGGAAACAAGAGACCCAGTACTTC	CASSELPGTGKQETQYF
-	-	TRBJ2-7	TRBV5-1	TGCGCCAGCAGCTTGGGGCCCAGTGGCCGCCCCTACGAGCAGTACTTC	CASSLGPSGRPYEQYF
-	-	TRBJ2-1	TRBV28	TGTGCCAGCAGTTGTGGTTCGTGCAGCTCCTACAATGAGCAGTTCTTC	CASSCGSCSSYNEQFF
TRBD1	-	TRBJ2-7	TRBV7-2	TGTGCCAGCAGCTCCCAGGGGGTTGGGAACTCCTACGAGCAGTACTTC	CASSSQGVGNSYEQYF
TRBD2	-	TRBJ2-1	TRBV25-1	TGTGCCAGCAGTGAGATAGCGGGGGAGGGCAATGAGCAGTTCTTC	CASSEIAGEGNEQFF
-	-	TRBJ2-7	TRBV5-4	TGTGCCAGCAGCTTTACTGCGGGACCCCAGTACTTC	CASSFTAGPQYF
-	-	TRBJ2-7	TRBV21-1	TGTGCCAGCAGCCCCAGACAGGGTAGCTCCTACGAGCAGTACTTC	CASSPRQGSSYEQYF
-	-	TRBJ1-5	TRBV6-4	TGTGCCAGCAGCGCTGGAGGGGATAGCAATCAGCCCCAGCATTTT	CASSAGGDSNQPQHF
TRBD2	-	TRBJ2-5	TRBV5-4	TGTGCCAGCACCGGACTAGCGGGAGAGGAAGAGACCCAGTACTTC	CASTGLAGEEETQYF
-	-	TRBJ2-7	TRBV7-8	TGTGCCAGCAGCTTAGTGGGGCGACAGGCCTACGAGCAGTACTTC	CASSLVGRQAYEQYF
TRBD2	-	TRBJ2-1	TRBV7-2	TGTGCCAGCAGCACTCGACTAGCGGGAGGGTTTAATGAGCAGTTCTTC	CASSTRLAGGFNEQFF
TRBD2	once	TRBJ2-1	TRBV5-1	TGCGCCAGCAGCTTGGCCGGGACTAGAGTACACAATGAGCAGTTCTTC	CASSLAGTRVHNEQFF
TRBD1	once	TRBJ1-5	TRBV7-2	TGTGCCAGCAGCTTTAGGGCCAGGGGGCGTGGTCAGCCCCAGCATTTT	CASSFRARGRGQPQHF
-	-	TRBJ1-1	TRBV19	TGTGCCAGTAGTATGCGGGAGGTAGGAACTGAAGCTTTCTTT	CASSMREVGTEAFF
TRBD2	-	TRBJ2-1	TRBV25-1	TGTGCCAGCAGTGAATGGGCTAGCGGGAGTCACAATGAGCAGTTCTTC	CASSEWASGSHNEQFF
-	-	TRBJ1-3	TRBV28	TGTGCCAGCAGTTTCAGGGAGGGACCGCTAAACACCATATATTTT	CASSFREGPLNTIYF
TRBD2	-	TRBJ2-7	TRBV19	TGTGCCAGTAGTAATCCAGCGGGATTCAGCAACGAGCAGTACTTC	CASSNPAGFSNEQYF
-	-	TRBJ2-7	TRBV10-1	TGCGCCAGCAGTGAGTGGGGACAGCGGGAGCCTTACGAGCAGTACTTC	CASSEWGQREPYEQYF
TRBD2	once	TRBJ2-3	TRBV30	TGTGCCTGGATTCCGTCTAGCGGGGTTATAGCAGATACGCAGTATTTT	CAWIPSSGVIADTQYF
-	-	TRBJ2-7	TRBV19	TGTGCCAGTAGGGGGACACAAGCATATAACGAGCAGTACTTC	CASRGTQAYNEQYF
-	-	TRBJ1-1	TRBV6-1	TGTGCCAGCAGTGAAGCGGGGCAGGGTGAGGCTTTCTTT	CASSEAGQGEAFF
-	-	TRBJ1-2	TRBV6-1	TGTGCCAGCAGTGAAAACTCTCAGACAGGACCAAAAGGGTATGGCTACACCTTC	CASSENSQTGPKGYGYTF
-	-	TRBJ1-4	TRBV28	TGTGCCAGCAGCCCTCAATACAGGGATGAAAAACTGTTTTTT	CASSPQYRDEKLFF
TRBD1	few	TRBJ2-5	TRBV19	TGTGCCAGTAGTAGAACGGACAGGCGGGAGACCCAGTACTTC	CASSRTDRRETQYF
TRBD1	-	TRBJ1-5	TRBV11-2	TGTGCCAGCAGCTGGGGACAGGGAAATCAGCCCCAGCATTTT	CASSWGQGNQPQHF
-	-	TRBJ2-7	TRBV18	TGTGCCAGCTCACCACTCCAGGGAGGTCGGGAGCAGTACTTC	CASSPLQGGREQYF
TRBD2	-	TRBJ2-7	TRBV30	TGTGCCTGGAGCCCCCCAGGGAGACTAGCGGGTCCTAGCTCCTACGAGCAGTACTTC	CAWSPPGRLAGPSSYEQYF
TRBD2	few	TRBJ2-7	TRBV6-1	TGTGCCAGCAATACGAAGCAGCGGGGGCTGGGGGAGCAGTACTTC	CASNTKQRGLGEQYF
TRBD2	-	TRBJ2-2	TRBV14	TGTGCCAGCAGCCAAGTAGCGGGAGCGGTTGACACCGGGGAGCTGTTTTTT	CASSQVAGAVDTGELFF